Sequencing of this TCR beta chain was carried out in a study of cytomegalovirus exposure and HLA in healthy donors. Across the study: Earlier sequencing of about 179 million T cells yielded 90 million to 140 million unique TCR beta sequences.

It was with 60 Vbeta and 13 Jbeta primers that the PCR ran. The protocol was immunoSEQ multiplex PCR, while the TCRdb copy is restricted to in-frame clones and leaves out a portion. This table has 150,000 to 200,000 clones, 75% to 90% appearing once. The TCR comes from a woman between 50 and 59 years old in good health and CMV-seropositive. Sequencing was carried out using PBMCs.

Here the CDR3 DNA reads TGTGCCAGCAGCCAAGGGCTAGCGGTCTGGGAGCAGTACTTC. Its translation is CASSQGLAVWEQYF. The V call is TRBV14, the J call TRBJ2-7; 7 bases fit TRBD2. Germline V lookup: CDR1 SGHDN, CDR2 FVKESK. J was trimmed by 7 bases and V by 1 base; bases with no gene match: 7. The CDR3 is 14 residues long.